The 24 T cell receptor beta chains below come from one sample, sequenced in a study of Graves' ophthalmopathy and Graves' hyperthyroidism. Amplification of the TCR beta CDR3 regions used RNA transcripts (as template). HTBI primers served in a first-round RT-PCR, which a second-round multiplex PCR followed. TCRdb re-called the multiplex PCR reads through MiXCR, storing one row per CDR3 protein. The sample has 740,000 or so distinct CDR3 sequences; 40% are singletons. The sequenced sample was peripheral blood. The source is an adult man with Graves' ophthalmopathy.

The chain recombines TRBV11-2 with TRBJ1-3; a possible D gene is TRBD1 (6 bases). Germline lookup yields CDR1 SGHAT and CDR2 FQNNGV. This CDR3 comprises 14 residues. V lost 5 bases to trimming and J lost 4 bases, with 12 bases between them. Written as DNA, the CDR3 is TGTGCCAGCAGCATCGCAGGGGCGGGAAACACCATATATTTT. This sequence encodes CASSIAGAGNTIYF.

Comments on this clonotype: A much larger clone lies one base from this, so it may be a read error. The CDR3 nucleotides read TGTGCCAGCAGCTCATCCCCGACAGGTTGGGGGCTGTTTTTT. Its translation is CASSSSPTGWGLFF. V usage is TRBV7-2 and J usage is TRBJ2-2; maybe TRBD1 (6 bases). CDR1 SGHTA and CDR2 FQGNSA come from the germline V gene. The CDR3 spans 14 residues. V was pared by 4 bases and J by 13 bases, with 19 bases between. Variable domain in full (rest from reference TRBV7-2 and TRBJ2-2): GAGVSQSPSNKVTEKGKDVELRCDPISGHTALYWYRQSLGQGLEFLIYFQGNSAPDKSGLPSDRFSAERTGGSVSTLTIQRTQQEDSAVYLCASSSSPTGWGLFFGEGSRLTVL.

This clonotype was detected many times. J is TRBJ2-2 and V is TRBV7-9; the D is unclear. The CDR3 extends over 14 amino acids. V was trimmed by 5 bases and J by 6 bases, leaving 13 bases between them. The V gene's germline CDR1 is SEHNR and CDR2 FQNEAQ (reference sequence). The CDR3 bases are TGTGCCAGCAGCGTTGAATGGCTAGCCGGGGAGCTGTTTTTT. Protein: CASSVEWLAGELFF. The variable domain in full, with the rest retrieved from reference TRBV7-9 and TRBJ2-2, is DTGVSQNPRHKITKRGQNVTFRCDPISEHNRLYWYRQTLGQGPEFLTYFQNEAQLEKSRLLSDRFSAERPKGSFSTLEIQRTEQGDSAMYLCASSVEWLAGELFFGEGSRLTVL.

There are many counts of this clonotype. The chain carries TRBV7-2 and TRBJ1-2, with D unclear. The germline V gene encodes CDR1 SGHTA and CDR2 FQGNSA. The CDR3 extends over 13 amino acids. The V and J ends lost 5 bases and 4 bases respectively, with 11 bases between them. CDR3 nucleotide sequence: TGTGCCAGCAGCCAGAATACTGGCTATGGCTACACCTTC. Translation: CASSQNTGYGYTF.

This clonotype showed up many times. The J gene is TRBJ1-6, the V gene TRBV19; TRBD1 might be the D (5 bases). Trimming shortened V by 6 bases and J by 2 bases, and 8 bases separated the two germline ends. CDR3 length: 14 amino acids. Germline-derived CDR1 and CDR2 are LNHDA and SQIVND (reference sequence). This CDR3 is CASSQGTYNSPLHF. CDR3 DNA: TGTGCCAGTAGCCAGGGTACCTATAATTCACCCCTCCACTTT.

This clonotype was found a few times. This chain connects TRBV20-1 to TRBJ2-7, with D possibly being TRBD2 (6 bases). Per the germline V gene, CDR1 is DFQATT and CDR2 is SNEGSKA (reference sequence). Trimming removed 0 bases from V and 0 bases from J, with 12 bases in between. The length of the CDR3 is 15 residues. The CDR3 sequence is CSARDMGRSSYEQYF. CDR3 in DNA: TGCAGTGCTAGAGATATGGGGAGGTCCTCCTACGAGCAGTACTTC.

The chain couples TRBV2 to TRBJ2-7, with 11 bases aligning to TRBD2. Germline V gene sequence: CDR1 SNHLY, CDR2 FYNNEI. V dropped 0 bases and J dropped 2; count of bases not matched to a gene: 0. The CDR3 covers 15 residues. Here the CDR3 reads CASSEASGGAYEQYF. The CDR3 region has the DNA TGTGCCAGCAGTGAAGCTAGCGGGGGGGCCTACGAGCAGTACTTC.

This clonotype has a handful of counts. V is TRBV24-1 and J is TRBJ2-5, with 10 nucleotides matching TRBD1. The J call may be mistaken, given a closer DNA end match to TRBJ2-1. This CDR3 comprises 16 residues. Germline V gene lookup returns CDR1 KGHDR and CDR2 SFDVKD. CDR3 DNA: TGTGCCACCAGTGACCCAGGGACAGGGGATCAGCCCCAGCAGTTCTTC. It specifies CATSDPGTGDQPQQFF.

This clonotype was seen just once. The chain combines TRBV7-3 with TRBJ2-3, with 10 bases that match TRBD1. V was clipped by 5 bases and J by 3 bases; unmatched bases: 5. The germline CDR1 and CDR2 sequences are SGHTA and FQGTGA. This CDR3 contains 15 residues. The CDR3: CASSEDRGTTDTQYF. The CDR3 DNA sequence: TGTGCCAGCAGCGAGGACAGGGGGACAACAGATACGCAGTATTTT.

This clonotype was seen repeatedly, ten times or more. The chain uses TRBV2 and TRBJ2-7; 8 nucleotides line up with TRBD1. The length of the CDR3 is 14 residues. CDR1 and CDR2 from the germline V gene are SNHLY and FYNNEI. V lost 5 bases to trimming and J lost 5 bases; unmatched junction nucleotides: 8. CDR3 amino acids: CASSQRQGYNEQYF. The CDR3 DNA reads TGTGCCAGCAGTCAAAGACAGGGGTACAACGAGCAGTACTTC.

V is TRBV10-3 and J is TRBJ1-5, with D hard to call. CDR1 is ENHRY and CDR2 is SYGVKD in the germline V gene. Trimming removed 5 bases from V and 0 bases from J, with 11 bases in between. This CDR3 is built from 15 residues. CDR3 amino acids: CAISNGRSSNQPQHF. In DNA form, the CDR3 reads TGTGCCATCAGTAACGGACGGAGTAGCAATCAGCCCCAGCATTTT.

Comments on this clonotype: The junction departs from germline at one end; a sequencing error may be responsible. The J gene is TRBJ2-7, the V gene TRBV7-9, with 7 positions matching TRBD1. The CDR3 consists of 16 residues. Germline-derived CDR1 and CDR2 are SEHNR and FQNEAQ (reference sequence). The CDR3 reads CASSQSFRDSSHEQYF. CDR3 DNA: TGCGCCAGCAGCCAGAGCTTCCGGGACAGCTCCCACGAGCAGTACTTC.

The CDR3 here is CSARGTRGDYEQYF. The CDR3 DNA reads as TGCAGTGCTAGAGGAACCAGGGGAGACTACGAGCAGTACTTC. The chain employs TRBV20-1 and TRBJ2-7; possibly TRBD1 for D (6 bases). This CDR3 is 14 amino acids long. Germline V CDR1 and CDR2: DFQATT, SNEGSKA (reference sequence). Trimming removed 1 base at V and 3 bases at J, with 13 bases between.

This sequence joins TRBV20-1 and TRBJ1-1, with 11 bases lining up with TRBD1. The V gene's germline CDR1 is DFQATT and CDR2 SNEGSKA (reference sequence). The CDR3 loop spans 16 amino acids. V lost 2 bases and J lost 2; bases outside the gene matches: 7. CDR3: CSARWGRTGGNTEAFF. The CDR3 nucleotides are TGCAGTGCTAGATGGGGCCGGACAGGGGGCAACACTGAAGCTTTCTTT.

The sample holds many counts of this clonotype. This rearrangement joins TRBV7-9 to TRBJ1-6, with 9 bases aligning to TRBD1. Germline trimming cut 11 bases from V and 5 bases from J; bases unmatched to any gene: 7. Germline-derived CDR1 and CDR2 are SEHNR and FQNEAQ (reference sequence). The CDR3 is made up of 14 amino acids. This CDR3 reads CALQGAFDNSPLHF. CDR3 DNA: TGTGCCTTACAGGGGGCGTTCGATAATTCACCCCTCCACTTT.

The genes are TRBV29-1 and TRBJ2-5; D possibly matches TRBD1 or TRBD2 (6 bases each). The germline gives CDR1 SQVTM, CDR2 ANQGSEA. The germline V and J ends were trimmed by 6 bases and 5 bases, with 16 bases remaining between them. The CDR3 covers 13 residues. DNA for the CDR3: TGCAGCGTCGGGGGACAAATGAGGGAGACCCAGTACTTC. Its translation: CSVGGQMRETQYF.

In the case of this clonotype: A clone one base away is much larger, so this may be a read error. The rearrangement links TRBV20-1 to TRBJ1-1; 7 positions match TRBD1. Germline V CDR1 and CDR2: DFQATT, SNEGSKA (reference sequence). The CDR3 is made up of 13 amino acids. CDR3 sequence (DNA): TGCAGTTTTTACGGACAGGAGAACATTGAAGCTTTCTTT. This translates into CSFYGQENIEAFF.

This clonotype was seen only a few times. This rearrangement joins TRBV20-1 to TRBJ2-5, with D maybe TRBD1 (6 bases). CDR3 length: 14 amino acids. Trimming took off 2 bases at V and 5 bases at J, with 15 bases between the two ends. Germline values: CDR1 DFQATT, CDR2 SNEGSKA (reference sequence). The CDR3 nucleotides read TGCAGTGCTAGACCCAGGGGCTTTGGGGAGACCCAGTACTTC. Its protein product is CSARPRGFGETQYF.

The chain joins TRBV7-9 to TRBJ2-5; 7 bases are shared with TRBD1. The ends lost 7 bases at V and 7 bases at J; junction bases unmatched: 12. This CDR3 comprises 14 residues. CDR1 and CDR2 from the germline V gene are SEHNR and FQNEAQ (reference sequence). The CDR3 bases are TGTGCCAGCAACTTTGGGGCAGCAGGGGGGACCCAGTACTTC. Translated, it gives CASNFGAAGGTQYF.

This clonotype was counted a single time. This chain links TRBV19 with TRBJ2-2; TRBD2 agrees at 7 bases. The CDR3 loop spans 15 amino acids. V lost 3 bases to trimming and J lost 7 bases; unmatched junction nucleotides: 8. Germline V gene data show CDR1 as LNHDA and CDR2 as SQIVND (reference sequence). The CDR3 loop is CASSISSGRIGELFF. CDR3 coding DNA: TGTGCCAGTAGTATCAGTAGCGGGCGGATCGGGGAGCTGTTTTTT. The variable domain in full, completed from reference TRBV19 and TRBJ2-2, reads DGGITQSPKYLFRKEGQNVTLSCEQNLNHDAMYWYRQDPGQGLRLIYYSQIVNDFQKGDIAEGYSVSREKKESFPLTVTSAQKNPTAFYLCASSISSGRIGELFFGEGSRLTVL.

To note about this clonotype: This may be a read error: a much more frequent sequence differs by one nucleotide. The CDR3 ends on some other residue instead of the conserved phenylalanine or tryptophan, so this is likely a read error. The chain recombines TRBV11-1 with TRBJ2-5, with TRBD2 identical over 9 bases. CDR3 length equals 16 residues. The trim removed 3 bases at V and 5 bases at J, leaving 10 bases unmatched. The germline gives CDR1 SGHAT, CDR2 FQDESV (reference sequence). CDR3 nucleotide sequence: TGTGCCAGCAGCTTGCTTCCGGGACTAGCATCGGAGACCCAGTACCTC. Translated, it gives CASSLLPGLASETQYL.

The chain is built from TRBV25-1 and TRBJ1-1; D remains unclear. V was pared by 7 bases and J by 1 base, with 13 bases between. The germline gives CDR1 MGHDK, CDR2 SYGVNS. The length of the CDR3 is 14 residues. The DNA for the CDR3 is TGTGCCAGCAATTTATCATCGGCGAACACTGAAGCTTTCTTT. Its translation is CASNLSSANTEAFF.

This clonotype was picked up a small number of times. The chain joins TRBV4-3 to TRBJ2-5, with TRBD2 matching over 8 bases. Germline CDR1 and CDR2: LGHNA and YSLEER. Trimming removed 4 bases from V and 2 bases from J; junction bases left unmatched: 6. The CDR3 totals 15 residues. CDR3 DNA sequence: TGCGCCAGCAGCCGGACCGCGGGGGGACAAGAGACCCAGTACTTC. Its translation is CASSRTAGGQETQYF.

Only a few counts were recorded for this clonotype. A junction boundary mismatches the germline segment, possibly from a read error. J is TRBJ1-2 and V is TRBV10-3; 8 bases agree with TRBD1. Germline V gives CDR1 ENHRY, CDR2 SYGVKD. This CDR3 has 14 amino acids. CDR3 in amino acids: CASSLRTGPHGYTF. The DNA of the CDR3 is TGTGCCAGCAGTCTGCGGACAGGGCCCCATGGCTACACCTTC.